The rows below give T cell receptor beta chains drawn from one sample of a study of vaccination and CD4 T cells after COVID-19. One entry per CDR3 protein, called by TCRdb with MiXCR from the PCR reads. This sample has about 10,000 distinct CDR3 sequences; approximately 59% occur once, and the top ten carry about 30%. Their cognate antigens are unknown. The sequencing input was CD4+ T cells from blood, cultured in vitro. The origin of the receptors is a human donor who had recovered from COVID-19. CDR3s include the opening cysteine and the closing phenylalanine or tryptophan.

v_gene	j_gene	CDR3aa
TRBV11-2	TRBJ2-5	CASSLGSTGKTQYF
TRBV7-7	TRBJ2-3	CASSLGGQDTQYF
TRBV7-2	TRBJ1-1	CASSPILPGTVNTEAFF
TRBV20-1	TRBJ1-2	CSARALQGRIYGYTF
TRBV19	TRBJ1-5	CASSITGGRQPQHF
TRBV7-2	TRBJ1-2	CASSLEGYGYTF
TRBV6-5	TRBJ2-5	CASSYSSVAGDQETQYF
TRBV20-1	TRBJ1-2	CSARRTGVTAGYTF
TRBV20-1	TRBJ2-7	CSAPGQGARDEQYF
TRBV5-1	TRBJ1-3	CASSLSGGINTIYF
TRBV7-2	TRBJ2-3	CASSLFPIGQPPTRDTQYF
TRBV6-1	TRBJ1-1	CASKGQPDTEAFF
TRBV11-2	TRBJ1-1	CASSLGPTEAFF
TRBV20-1	TRBJ1-2	CSARDPKDPNYGYTF
TRBV20-1	TRBJ2-5	CSARRGTSGGLYQETQYF
TRBV18	TRBJ2-2	CASSPPTGDTGELFF
TRBV19	TRBJ1-1	CASIGGLGRRTEAFF
TRBV9	TRBJ1-2	CASTLGGTAGIPNYGYTF
TRBV5-1	TRBJ2-5	CASSRQGSPETQYF
TRBV5-4	TRBJ1-1	CASGYRGRMNTEAFF
TRBV2	TRBJ1-6	CASSVDRGNSPLHF
TRBV7-2	TRBJ1-1	CASSLRTDTEAFF
TRBV6-5	TRBJ2-5	CASSYGGKATQYF
TRBV6-2/TRBV6-3	TRBJ2-2	CASSKRGAASTGELFF
TRBV19	TRBJ1-2	CASSMTGGNYGYTF
TRBV7-8	TRBJ2-1	CASSAREGSTDEQFF
TRBV24-1	TRBJ1-1	CATSDLGGVNTEAFF
TRBV19	TRBJ1-2	CASSTLAGYGYTF
TRBV28	TRBJ1-1	CASSLGTSFEAFF
TRBV7-9	TRBJ2-1	CASSLTSGQVNEQFF
TRBV28	TRBJ2-4	CASSLPFGGAKNIQYF
TRBV2	TRBJ2-7	CASSEDLSGYEQYF
TRBV19	TRBJ1-2	CASRPQGGGYTF
TRBV6-1	TRBJ2-1	CASRTPLAGGLNEQFF
TRBV20-1	TRBJ1-1	CSAPPDSGQGAFF
TRBV2	TRBJ2-1	CASREGFEQFF
TRBV19	TRBJ1-2	CASRLAGRNYGYTF
TRBV2	TRBJ1-5	CASKDRGNQPQHF
TRBV20-1	TRBJ1-2	CSARGGAQDYGYTF
TRBV19	TRBJ1-1	CASSRGPPGNTEAFF
TRBV20-1	TRBJ1-2	CSARELSGGLNYGYTF
TRBV7-9	TRBJ2-3	CASRYPGRTTDTQYF
TRBV5-1	TRBJ1-6	CASSLEATFYNSPLHF
TRBV6-1	TRBJ1-6	CASSRQGKSGPLHF
TRBV18	TRBJ1-1	CASSSGQGRTETFF
TRBV7-3	TRBJ2-3	CASSRSGSGGTDTQYF